This TCR beta chain was sequenced in a study of shared clonotypes between healthy human individuals. For the study at large: Serving as donors were a couple of women and a few men, whose ages spanned 18 to 49.

The V gene end was trimmed by 6 bases and the J gene end by 5 bases; junction bases not matched to a gene: 7. CDR3 length equals 14 residues. Germline V lookup: CDR1 SGHRS, CDR2 YFSETQ. Original methodology: ImmunoSEQ junction-only sequences lacked quality scores, so their filtering differed. Sequencing was performed with immunoSEQ multiplex PCR; in TCRdb, only in-frame clones are kept and a portion is missing. The V and J calls and clone size come from that table; D and trimming were worked out from the DNA. The sample lists about 680,000 clones; 55% to 85% were seen once. Regarding the study as a whole: Relative to their counterparts shared across all four donors, non-shared clonotypes exhibited diminished generation probabilities.

Of note for this clone: The antigen is undetermined.

Sequences were obtained from memory CD4+ T cells sorted from blood. As to subset: CD45RA-negative fraction. The source of this sequence is a woman aged 25 to 39 in good health. The gene calls are TRBV5-1 and TRBJ2-1, with 8 bases that match TRBD2. The CDR3 coding sequence is TGCGCCAGCACATCCACTAGCGGTAACAATGAGCAGTTCTTC. As protein: CASTSTSGNNEQFF.